This TCR beta chain was captured by sequencing in a study of T cells in Graves' hyperthyroidism and ophthalmopathy. The wider study: Peripheral blood sampling occurred at initial diagnosis, before any treatment. Whole-study findings and limits: Expanded thyroid clonotypes (above 0.001) were mostly also found in blood.

The germline V gene has CDR1 LGHDT and CDR2 YNNKEL (reference sequence). The V gene lost 2 bases and the J gene lost 3 bases, with 14 bases spanning the gap. The CDR3 has 16 residues. RNA transcripts were the template for amplifying TCR beta CDR3 regions. The TCR CDR3 was amplified in a first-round RT-PCR using the HTBI primer set. In TCRdb, the multiplex PCR reads were re-called with MiXCR into one record per CDR3 protein. The sample comprises roughly 380,000 distinct CDR3 sequences, over 11% of which are singletons, and 11% rests with the top ten. Notes on this clonotype: What it recognizes is unknown. Possible read error: a much larger clone is one base away.

The sample consisted of blood. This sequence joins TRBV3-1 and TRBJ2-1, with D possibly being TRBD2 (6 bases). The sequence came from an older woman with Graves' hyperthyroidism. Here the CDR3 reads CASSQHRDFNYNEQFF. The DNA for the CDR3 is TGTGCCAGCAGCCAACACCGGGACTTCAACTACAATGAGCAGTTCTTC.